These 20 T cell receptor beta chains were sequenced from one sample in a study of graft-versus-host responses after intestinal transplantation. No cognate antigen is known for these TCRs. Here immunoSEQ multiplex PCR was the method, and the copy in TCRdb shows in-frame clones only, minus some. The sample has over 120,000 clones; 80% to 95% are singletons. The sample in question was unstimulated CD4+ T cells sorted from spleen or lymph node cells, obtained before intestinal transplant. These receptors all come from a human donor who received an intestinal transplant.

This chain uses TRBV5-8 with TRBJ2-7; D possibly uses TRBD1 or TRBD2 (6 bases each). Trimming pared 5 bases from V and 0 bases from J, leaving 15 bases between. Germline V gene lookup returns CDR1 SGHTS and CDR2 YDEGEE. The CDR3 covers 15 residues. The CDR3 DNA follows: TGTGCCAGCAGTTTTGAACAGGGACTCTCCTACGAGCAGTACTTC. Residues: CASSFEQGLSYEQYF.

The DNA of the CDR3 is TGCAGCGTTGTTGGGACGTACTTCTACGAGCAGTACTTC. Amino acid sequence: CSVVGTYFYEQYF. The chain uses TRBV29-1 and TRBJ2-7; D might be TRBD1 or TRBD2, each matching 5 bases. This CDR3 contains 13 residues. The germline CDR1 and CDR2 sequences are SQVTM and ANQGSEA. V was pared by 4 bases and J by 3 bases, with 13 bases between.

This chain joins TRBV27 and TRBJ2-1; possibly TRBD2 for D (7 bases). The CDR3 has 16 amino acids. Germline loops: CDR1 MNHEY, CDR2 SMNVEV (reference sequence). Trimming removed 3 bases at V and 7 bases at J, with 19 bases between. The CDR3 protein is CASSFYPSGGGNEQFF. CDR3 sequence (DNA): TGTGCCAGCAGTTTCTACCCTAGCGGAGGGGGAAATGAGCAGTTCTTC.

This chain joins TRBV29-1 and TRBJ1-1; possibly TRBD1 for D (6 bases). V gave up 7 bases and J gave up 3 bases, with 18 bases separating them. The CDR3 has 14 residues. CDR1 SQVTM and CDR2 ANQGSEA come from the germline V gene. The CDR3 DNA is TGCAGCGAGAGAAGGGGGAATTCGGACACTGAAGCTTTCTTT. Translation: CSERRGNSDTEAFF.

This clone was recorded once. The rearrangement uses TRBV19 and TRBJ2-1; TRBD2 matches at 11 bases. V dropped 4 bases and J dropped 3; count of bases not matched to a gene: 2. The germline V gene has CDR1 LNHDA and CDR2 SQIVND (reference sequence). This CDR3 is built from 15 residues. The CDR3 protein is CASSTTSGGYNEQFF. In DNA, the CDR3 is TGTGCCAGTAGTACCACTAGCGGGGGCTACAATGAGCAGTTCTTC.

As for this clone: The same CDR3 is also encoded by other DNA sequences in this sample. The J gene is TRBJ2-3, the V gene TRBV28; no reliable D call. CDR1 and CDR2 (germline): MDHEN, SYDVKM. The germline V and J ends were trimmed by 2 bases and 3 bases, with 3 bases remaining between them. This CDR3 spans 12 amino acids. The CDR3 DNA reads as TGTGCCAGCAGTTTAACGACAGATACGCAGTATTTT. Translation gives CASSLTTDTQYF.

The rearrangement uses TRBV29-1 and TRBJ1-2; no definite D call. Looked up from germline, CDR1 is SQVTM and CDR2 is ANQGSEA. The V and J ends lost 4 bases and 6 bases respectively, with 18 bases between them. The CDR3 consists of 14 residues. CDR3 loop: CSVASVIGSHGYTF. For the CDR3, the DNA is TGCAGCGTTGCCTCGGTTATCGGATCACATGGCTACACCTTC.

The chain combines TRBV7-9 with TRBJ2-1; D remains ambiguous. This CDR3 is built from 11 residues. The V gene lost 5 bases and the J gene lost 9 bases, with 8 bases spanning the gap. Germline assignment: CDR1 SEHNR and CDR2 FQNEAQ (reference sequence). This CDR3 is CASSQHSEQFF. CDR3 DNA: TGTGCCAGCAGCCAGCATAGTGAGCAGTTCTTC. The whole variable domain, remainder taken from reference TRBV7-9 and TRBJ2-1, is DTGVSQNPRHKITKRGQNVTFRCDPISEHNRLYWYRQTLGQGPEFLTYFQNEAQLEKSRLLSDRFSAERPKGSFSTLEIQRTEQGDSAMYLCASSQHSEQFFGPGTRLTVL.

The rearrangement uses TRBV5-1 and TRBJ2-7; D is unresolved. The CDR3 is made up of 15 amino acids. Germline V gene data show CDR1 as SGHRS and CDR2 as YFSETQ. V dropped 0 bases and J dropped 4 bases, with 14 bases sitting between them. This CDR3 is CASSLGPEKIYEQYF. The CDR3 region has the DNA TGCGCCAGCAGCTTGGGGCCCGAAAAGATATACGAGCAGTACTTC.

V and J are TRBV19 and TRBJ2-5; D unresolved. V was trimmed by 5 bases and J by 5 bases, leaving 12 bases between them. CDR1 and CDR2 from the germline V gene are LNHDA and SQIVND (reference sequence). CDR3 length equals 13 residues. The CDR3 spells CASSSWGTETQYF. The CDR3 DNA sequence: TGTGCCAGTAGTTCTTGGGGAACGGAGACCCAGTACTTC. The full variable domain, in which reference TRBV19 and TRBJ2-5 provide the parts outside the CDR3, is DGGITQSPKYLFRKEGQNVTLSCEQNLNHDAMYWYRQDPGQGLRLIYYSQIVNDFQKGDIAEGYSVSREKKESFPLTVTSAQKNPTAFYLCASSSWGTETQYFGPGTRLLVL.

The chain combines TRBV9 with TRBJ2-5, with D possibly being TRBD2 (5 bases). The J call may be in error: the DNA end matches TRBJ2-7 better. Looked up from germline, CDR1 is SGDLS and CDR2 is YYNGEE. The CDR3 sequence is 15 residues long. CDR3 sequence reads: CASSVGAGVSYEQYF. Here the CDR3 DNA reads TGTGCCAGCAGCGTAGGGGCCGGGGTCTCCTACGAGCAGTACTTC.

The chain is built from TRBV5-1 and TRBJ1-4; possible D gene TRBD1, 6 bases. V gave up 0 bases and J gave up 5 bases, with 14 bases separating them. Germline V gene sequence: CDR1 SGHRS, CDR2 YFSETQ. This CDR3 has 16 amino acids. The CDR3 sequence: CASSLGGQLQNEKLFF. The CDR3 DNA is TGCGCCAGCAGCTTGGGAGGACAGCTACAGAATGAAAAACTGTTTTTT.

This sequence joins TRBV7-2 and TRBJ1-2; D unclear. The V end was cut by 0 bases, the J end by 6 bases, with 14 bases between. Germline V gives CDR1 SGHTA, CDR2 FQGNSA. The CDR3 loop spans 15 amino acids. The CDR3 DNA sequence: TGTGCCAGCAGCTTAGCGCTCAGGTCTCCAGATGGCTACACCTTC. Protein sequence: CASSLALRSPDGYTF.

The rearrangement uses TRBV30 and TRBJ2-1, with no clear D. Germline V gives CDR1 GTSNPN, CDR2 SVGIG (reference sequence). Trimming cost V 1 base and J 7 bases, with 5 bases left between them. The length of the CDR3 is 11 residues. CDR3 DNA sequence: TGTGCCTGGAGTGAAGGGAATGAGCAGTTCTTC. Encoded protein: CAWSEGNEQFF.

CDR3 DNA: TGTGCCAGCAGTTTTATCTGGGAGGGCCCTTACACCGGGGAGCTGTTTTTT. Protein: CASSFIWEGPYTGELFF. V is TRBV27 and J is TRBJ2-2, with 7 bases matching TRBD2. Germline CDR1 is MNHEY and CDR2 is SMNVEV (reference sequence). V trimming: 3 bases; J trimming: 3 bases; junction bases outside the gene matches: 10. The CDR3 is made up of 17 amino acids.

The chain employs TRBV6-5 and TRBJ1-2; D gene unclear. The CDR3 runs 15 residues. CDR1 MNHEY and CDR2 SVGAGI come from the germline V gene. V lost 6 bases and J lost 0, with 14 bases in between. CDR3 protein: CASRPQAQANYGYTF. As DNA, the CDR3 is TGTGCCAGCAGACCCCAGGCTCAAGCTAACTATGGCTACACCTTC.

This sequence joins TRBV10-3 and TRBJ2-7; TRBD2 agrees at 14 bases. Germline V gives CDR1 ENHRY, CDR2 SYGVKD. The CDR3 has 17 amino acids. V was clipped by 4 bases and J by 4 bases; unmatched bases: 9. In nucleotides, the CDR3 is TGTGCCATCAGTGGACTAGCGGGAGGGGGAAGAGATTACGAGCAGTACTTC. This gives the protein CAISGLAGGGRDYEQYF.

The genes are TRBV6-6 and TRBJ2-1; perhaps TRBD2 as D (5 bases). CDR3 length: 16 amino acids. CDR1 MNHNY and CDR2 SVGAGI come from the germline V gene (reference sequence). Trimming took 8 bases from V and 2 from J, leaving 19 bases between them. CDR3 region: CASGSPNLFTYNEQFF. CDR3 DNA: TGTGCCAGCGGGAGTCCCAATTTATTCACCTACAATGAGCAGTTCTTC.

CDR3 amino acids: CASSLELIGEAFF. The CDR3 coding sequence is TGTGCCAGCAGCTTAGAGCTGATTGGTGAAGCTTTCTTT. This chain uses TRBV7-2 with TRBJ1-1; D ambiguous. Trimming removed 1 base from V and 7 bases from J, with 10 bases in between. This CDR3 has 13 amino acids. From germline, CDR1 is SGHTA and CDR2 FQGNSA.

This clone appeared once. The CDR3 reads CASSYSVTNEKLFF. The DNA of the CDR3 is TGTGCCAGCAGTTACAGCGTGACAAATGAAAAACTGTTTTTT. The chain combines TRBV6-5 with TRBJ1-4, with no clear D. Germline CDR1 MNHEY, CDR2 SVGAGI. The CDR3 sequence is 14 residues long. The ends were cut back, 2 bases at V and 5 bases at J, with 9 bases in the middle.